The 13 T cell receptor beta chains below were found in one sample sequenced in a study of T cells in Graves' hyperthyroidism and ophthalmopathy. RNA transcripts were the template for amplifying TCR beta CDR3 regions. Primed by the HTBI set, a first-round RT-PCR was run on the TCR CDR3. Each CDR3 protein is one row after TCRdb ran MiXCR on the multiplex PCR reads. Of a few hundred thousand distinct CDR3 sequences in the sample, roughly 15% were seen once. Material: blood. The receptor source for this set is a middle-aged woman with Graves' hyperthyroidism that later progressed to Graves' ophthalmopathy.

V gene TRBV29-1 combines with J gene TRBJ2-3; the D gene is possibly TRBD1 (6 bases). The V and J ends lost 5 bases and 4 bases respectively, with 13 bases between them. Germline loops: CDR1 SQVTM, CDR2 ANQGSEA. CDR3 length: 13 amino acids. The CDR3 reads CSVQGMFADTQYF. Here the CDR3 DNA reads TGCAGCGTTCAGGGGATGTTTGCAGATACGCAGTATTTT.

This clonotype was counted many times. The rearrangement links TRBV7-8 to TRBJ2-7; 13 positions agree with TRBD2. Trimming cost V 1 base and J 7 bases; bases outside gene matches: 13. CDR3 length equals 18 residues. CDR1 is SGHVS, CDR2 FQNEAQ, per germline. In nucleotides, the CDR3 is TGTGCCAGCAGCTTAGGGAGACTAGCGGGGGGCCCCAGGGAGGAGCAGTACTTC. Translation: CASSLGRLAGGPREEQYF.

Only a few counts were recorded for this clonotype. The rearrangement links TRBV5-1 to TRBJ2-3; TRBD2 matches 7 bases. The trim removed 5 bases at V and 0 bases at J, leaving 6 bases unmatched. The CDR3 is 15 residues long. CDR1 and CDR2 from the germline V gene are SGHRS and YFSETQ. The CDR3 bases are TGCGCCAGCAGTTATACTAGCGCCAGCACAGATACGCAGTATTTT. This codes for CASSYTSASTDTQYF.

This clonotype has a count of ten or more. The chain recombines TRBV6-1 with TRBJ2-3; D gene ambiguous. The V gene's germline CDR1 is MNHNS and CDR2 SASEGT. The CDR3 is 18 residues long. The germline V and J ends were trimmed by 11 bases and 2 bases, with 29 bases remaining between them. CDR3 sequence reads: CARTSPGLPLTLTDTQYF. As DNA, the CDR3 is TGTGCCCGAACTTCCCCCGGTCTCCCCCTTACTCTCACAGATACGCAGTATTTT.

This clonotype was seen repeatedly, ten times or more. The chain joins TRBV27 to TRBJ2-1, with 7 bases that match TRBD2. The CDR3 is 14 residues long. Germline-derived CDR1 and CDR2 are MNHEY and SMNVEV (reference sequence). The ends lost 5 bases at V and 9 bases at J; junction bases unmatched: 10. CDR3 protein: CASSPSGISPEQFF. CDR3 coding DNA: TGTGCCAGCAGTCCCAGCGGGATCTCGCCTGAGCAGTTCTTC.

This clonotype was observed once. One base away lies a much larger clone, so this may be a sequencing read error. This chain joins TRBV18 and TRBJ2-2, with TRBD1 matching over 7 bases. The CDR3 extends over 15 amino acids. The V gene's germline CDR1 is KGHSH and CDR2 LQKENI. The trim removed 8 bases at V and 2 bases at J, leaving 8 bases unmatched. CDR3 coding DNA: TGTGCCAGCCAATGGACAGGCCTTAACACCGGGGAGCTGTTTTTT. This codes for CASQWTGLNTGELFF.

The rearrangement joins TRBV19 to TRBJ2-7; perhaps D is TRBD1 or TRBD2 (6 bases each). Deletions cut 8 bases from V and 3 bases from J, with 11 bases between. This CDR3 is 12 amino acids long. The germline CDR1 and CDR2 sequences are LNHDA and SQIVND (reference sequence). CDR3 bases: TGTGCCAGTTCGAAGGGGGGCTACGAGCAGTACTTC. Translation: CASSKGGYEQYF.

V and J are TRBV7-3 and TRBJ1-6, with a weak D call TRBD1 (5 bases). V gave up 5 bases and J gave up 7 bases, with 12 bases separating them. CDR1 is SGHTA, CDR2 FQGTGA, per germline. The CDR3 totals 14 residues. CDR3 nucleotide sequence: TGTGCCAGCAGCCCGGACAACCTCAATTCACCCCTCCACTTT. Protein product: CASSPDNLNSPLHF.

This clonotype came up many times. The CDR3 DNA is TGTGCCTGGAGTCTTAGGGGGTTTAATTCACCCCTCCACTTT. Its protein product is CAWSLRGFNSPLHF. The chain links TRBV30 to TRBJ1-6; D may be TRBD1 (6 bases). With 2 bases removed from V and 6 bases from J, the gap between germline ends came to 11 bases. The CDR3 consists of 14 residues. Germline CDR1 is GTSNPN and CDR2 is SVGIG (reference sequence).

The DNA of the CDR3 is TGCGCCAGCAGCCCCCTCGAGGGAACGTATGGCTACACCTTC. Encoded protein: CASSPLEGTYGYTF. The V call is TRBV4-1, the J call TRBJ1-2; no clear D gene. From germline, CDR1 is MGHRA and CDR2 YSYEKL. CDR3 length equals 14 residues. Trimming shortened V by 4 bases and J by 5 bases, and 14 bases separated the two germline ends.

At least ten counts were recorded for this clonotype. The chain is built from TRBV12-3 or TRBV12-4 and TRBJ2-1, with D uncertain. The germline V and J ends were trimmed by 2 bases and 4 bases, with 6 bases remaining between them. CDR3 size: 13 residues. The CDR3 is CASSLYGYNEQFF. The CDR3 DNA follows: TGTGCCAGCAGTTTATACGGATACAATGAGCAGTTCTTC.

The CDR3: CASSLVRVRSQPLSTDTQYF. The CDR3 nucleotides read TGTGCCAGCAGCTTAGTTCGAGTTAGGAGTCAGCCTCTTAGCACAGATACGCAGTATTTT. The V gene is TRBV7-9, the J gene TRBJ2-3; no clear D gene. Germline CDR1 is SEHNR and CDR2 is FQNEAQ (reference sequence). CDR3 size: 20 residues. V was trimmed by 1 base and J by 0 bases, leaving 23 bases between them.

The CDR3 here is CASSSRLGLAGRSYNEQFF. CDR3 DNA sequence: TGTGCCAGCAGCTCTAGATTGGGACTAGCGGGACGGTCCTACAATGAGCAGTTCTTC. The chain recombines TRBV7-3 with TRBJ2-1, with 13 positions matching TRBD2. This CDR3 spans 19 amino acids. Germline CDR1 is SGHTA and CDR2 is FQGTGA. Losses at the gene ends were 4 bases for V and 1 base for J; bases not matched to a gene: 10. Full variable domain (outside the CDR3, taken from reference TRBV7-3 and TRBJ2-1): GAGVSQTPSNKVTEKGKYVELRCDPISGHTALYWYRQSLGQGPEFLIYFQGTGAADDSGLPNDRFFAVRPEGSVSTLKIQRTERGDSAVYLCASSSRLGLAGRSYNEQFFGPGTRLTVL.